One T cell receptor (beta chain) is described in this entry. Its antigen is still unknown. MiXCR was run by TCRdb on the RACE reads, yielding one entry per CDR3 protein. The table records some 65,000 distinct CDR3 sequences, approximately 6.1% of them present only once. In germline, CDR1 is MNHEY, CDR2 SMNVEV (reference sequence). The CDR3 extends over 16 amino acids. V was trimmed by 3 bases and J by 2 bases, leaving 14 bases between them. Time point indicated: healthy volunteer bleed at 6 weeks. Before extraction, the whole blood was not fractionated, and total RNA was taken from it. These data come from a study of human T cells and chemical hapten exposure. Whole-study findings and limits: DPC sensitization did not alter TCRs above 1 in 1000 frequency.

Sequencing input: whole blood. The TCR sequence derives from a female donor in good health. Some clones in this sample may be carry-over from other donors' samples. The chain employs TRBV27 and TRBJ1-5; D gene unclear. CDR3 nucleotide sequence: TGTGCCAGCAGTTTTCTAAGTGAGTGGGGCAATCAGCCCCAGCATTTT. It yields the protein CASSFLSEWGNQPQHF.